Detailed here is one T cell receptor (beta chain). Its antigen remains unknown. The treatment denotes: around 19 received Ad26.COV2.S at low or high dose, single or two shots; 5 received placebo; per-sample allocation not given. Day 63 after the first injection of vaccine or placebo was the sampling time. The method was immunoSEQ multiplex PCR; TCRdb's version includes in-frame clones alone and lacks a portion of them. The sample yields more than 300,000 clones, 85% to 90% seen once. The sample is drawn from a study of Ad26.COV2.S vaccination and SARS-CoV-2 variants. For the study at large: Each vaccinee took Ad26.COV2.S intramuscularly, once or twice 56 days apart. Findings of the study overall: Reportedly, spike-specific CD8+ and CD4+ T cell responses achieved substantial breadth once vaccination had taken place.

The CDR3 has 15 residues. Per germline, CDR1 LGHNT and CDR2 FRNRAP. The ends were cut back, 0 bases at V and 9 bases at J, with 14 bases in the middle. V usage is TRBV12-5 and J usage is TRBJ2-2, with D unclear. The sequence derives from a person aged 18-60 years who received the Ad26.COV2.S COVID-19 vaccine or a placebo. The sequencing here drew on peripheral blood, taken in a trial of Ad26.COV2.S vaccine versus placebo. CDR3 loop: CASGLVTFGWRELFF. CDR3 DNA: TGTGCTAGTGGTTTGGTAACTTTCGGGTGGCGGGAGCTGTTTTTT.